The 22 T cell receptor beta chains listed next were all sequenced from one sample in a study of T cells in Graves' hyperthyroidism and ophthalmopathy. What was amplified from RNA transcripts were TCR beta CDR3 regions. With the HTBI primer set, the TCR CDR3 went through a first round of RT-PCR. TCRdb reanalysed the multiplex PCR reads using MiXCR and keeps one entry per CDR3 protein. The repertoire holds approximately 640,000 distinct CDR3 sequences, with under 20% as singletons. The specimen sequenced was blood. Receptors were obtained from a woman aged 25 to 39 with Graves' hyperthyroidism.

This clonotype was counted many times. V usage is TRBV28 and J usage is TRBJ2-7; D may be TRBD2 (5 bases). The CDR3 is 14 amino acids. Deletions cut 5 bases from V and 2 bases from J, with 13 bases between. Looked up from germline, CDR1 is MDHEN and CDR2 is SYDVKM. Here the CDR3 DNA reads TGTGCCAGCAGTATCGTCCTAGCTCCCTACGAGCAGTACTTC. Translating it yields CASSIVLAPYEQYF.

The chain links TRBV24-1 to TRBJ1-5; D possibly corresponds to TRBD1 (6 bases). Trimming removed 4 bases from V and 9 bases from J, with 12 bases in between. The CDR3 length is 13 residues. Per the germline V gene, CDR1 is KGHDR and CDR2 is SFDVKD. The CDR3 region has the DNA TGTGCCACCAGTGACGACGAGGGGGGGCCCCAGCATTTT. Translation gives CATSDDEGGPQHF.

To note about this clonotype: At one of its ends the junction is not consistent with the germline gene, which may arise from a read error. This chain uses TRBV7-3 with TRBJ2-7; D gene uncertain. CDR1 SGHTA and CDR2 FQGTGA come from the germline V gene. The CDR3 totals 15 residues. CDR3 residues: CASSQESAHPYEQYF. Here the CDR3 DNA reads TGCGCCAGCAGCCAAGAGAGCGCTCACCCCTACGAGCAGTACTTC. Using reference TRBV7-3 and TRBJ2-7 for the parts outside the CDR3, the full variable domain is GAGVSQTPSNKVTEKGKYVELRCDPISGHTALYWYRQSLGQGPEFLIYFQGTGAADDSGLPNDRFFAVRPEGSVSTLKIQRTERGDSAVYLCASSQESAHPYEQYFGPGTRLTVT.

This clonotype was counted ten times or more. The J gene is TRBJ2-5, the V gene TRBV7-2; 10 bases align to TRBD2. Germline V CDR1 and CDR2: SGHTA, FQGNSA. The CDR3 has 12 amino acids. V shed 6 bases and J 14 bases; nucleotides not matched to a gene: 9. The CDR3 DNA reads TGTGCCAGCAGGGGGCTAGCGGGAGTTGTTTACTTC. Residues: CASRGLAGVVYF.

This clonotype was found many times. J is TRBJ2-2 and V is TRBV2; D not certain. Deletions cut 3 bases from V and 7 bases from J, with 12 bases between. This CDR3 contains 14 residues. Germline values: CDR1 SNHLY, CDR2 FYNNEI. The CDR3 DNA reads as TGTGCCAGCAGTGAGAGCAATTCTGACGGGGAGCTGTTTTTT. Protein sequence: CASSESNSDGELFF.

This clonotype came up many times. J is TRBJ1-6 and V is TRBV27; D is unclear. Germline CDR1 is MNHEY and CDR2 is SMNVEV (reference sequence). V was cut by 5 bases and J by 12 bases, with 11 bases left in between. The CDR3 length is 12 residues. CDR3 sequence: CASSPRDLPLHF. The CDR3 DNA sequence: TGTGCCAGCAGTCCCCGGGATTTACCCCTCCACTTT.

The chain carries TRBV19 and TRBJ1-1; D ambiguous. Germline V lookup: CDR1 LNHDA, CDR2 SQIVND (reference sequence). The CDR3 totals 15 residues. The V end was cut by 6 bases, the J end by 1 base, with 15 bases between. The CDR3 nucleotides are TGTGCCAGTAGAAGGGCATCCCAAAAGAACACTGAAGCTTTCTTT. Its protein is CASRRASQKNTEAFF.

This chain connects TRBV24-1 to TRBJ2-1, with 11 bases identical to TRBD2. Germline loops: CDR1 KGHDR, CDR2 SFDVKD. The ends lost 1 base at V and 6 bases at J; junction bases unmatched: 4. The CDR3 is 16 amino acids. In nucleotides, the CDR3 is TGTGCCACCAGTGATTTCTGGCTAGCGGGAGGCAATGAGCAGTTCTTC. This translates into CATSDFWLAGGNEQFF.

The CDR3 bases are TGCAGTGCTAGCGGTATAGGGTCGGTCTATGGCTACACCTTC. Protein product: CSASGIGSVYGYTF. V is TRBV20-1 and J is TRBJ1-2; the D is unclear. Trimming pared 3 bases from V and 4 bases from J, leaving 15 bases between. The CDR3 consists of 14 residues. Per the germline V gene, CDR1 is DFQATT and CDR2 is SNEGSKA (reference sequence).

This clonotype was seen at least ten times. This chain's CDR3 is CASSPTTSRSSYEQYF. CDR3 in DNA: TGTGCCAGCAGTCCCACGACTAGCCGGTCCTCCTACGAGCAGTACTTC. This chain connects TRBV28 to TRBJ2-7; 7 nucleotides align to TRBD2. V lost 5 bases and J lost 0; bases outside the gene matches: 10. The CDR3 is made up of 16 amino acids. Germline V gene sequence: CDR1 MDHEN, CDR2 SYDVKM.

This clonotype has ten or more counts. The rearrangement joins TRBV11-2 to TRBJ2-7, with 8 bases that match TRBD1. The germline V gene has CDR1 SGHAT and CDR2 FQNNGV. CDR3 length: 12 residues. Germline trimming cut 6 bases from V and 5 bases from J; bases unmatched to any gene: 3. CDR3 protein: CASSAGGHEQYF. The CDR3 bases are TGTGCCAGCAGTGCAGGGGGCCACGAGCAGTACTTC.

The J gene is TRBJ2-7, the V gene TRBV20-1; the D gene is possibly TRBD2 (5 bases). This CDR3 spans 12 amino acids. Deletions cut 3 bases from V and 3 bases from J, with 9 bases between. Germline loops: CDR1 DFQATT, CDR2 SNEGSKA (reference sequence). The CDR3 reads CSARDWVYEQYF. The CDR3 DNA reads as TGCAGTGCTAGGGACTGGGTCTACGAGCAGTACTTC.

This clonotype was seen a few times. V and J are TRBV10-3 and TRBJ1-5, with 8 bases matching TRBD1. This CDR3 comprises 16 residues. V was clipped by 6 bases and J by 4 bases; unmatched bases: 11. CDR1 and CDR2 (germline): ENHRY, SYGVKD. The CDR3 coding sequence is TGTGCCATCAGGGCTGGACAGGGTAGGGGGAATCAGCCCCAGCATTTT. Translation: CAIRAGQGRGNQPQHF.

Many counts were recorded for this clonotype. The chain recombines TRBV5-1 with TRBJ1-2; D is perhaps TRBD1 (5 bases). Germline CDR1 reads SGHRS; CDR2 reads YFSETQ. The CDR3 is made up of 13 amino acids. Trimming stripped 3 bases from V and 7 bases from J, with 13 bases between. The CDR3 loop reads CASSWGDGAGYTF. The CDR3 bases are TGCGCCAGCAGCTGGGGGGACGGAGCTGGCTACACCTTC. Together with reference TRBV5-1 and TRBJ1-2, the CDR3 gives the full variable domain: KAGVTQTPRYLIKTRGQQVTLSCSPISGHRSVSWYQQTPGQGLQFLFEYFSETQRNKGNFPGRFSGRQFSNSRSEMNVSTLELGDSALYLCASSWGDGAGYTFGSGTRLTVV.

Ten or more counts support this clonotype. The rearrangement links TRBV7-2 to TRBJ2-7, with D perhaps matching TRBD2 (6 bases). The CDR3 consists of 15 residues. V lost 6 bases and J lost 3, with 18 bases in between. Germline V gives CDR1 SGHTA, CDR2 FQGNSA. The CDR3 DNA reads TGTGCCAGCAGTTCCACCGGGCTGGGGGGCTACGAGCAGTACTTC. Amino acid sequence: CASSSTGLGGYEQYF.

This clonotype showed up just a few times. Possible read error: a much larger clone is one base away. The V gene is TRBV2, the J gene TRBJ2-1; tentative D call: TRBD1 (6 bases). CDR1 and CDR2 from the germline V gene are SNHLY and FYNNEI. The CDR3 length is 12 residues. This CDR3 reads CASRGTTNEQLF. Here the CDR3 DNA reads TGTGCCAGCAGGGGGACAACCAATGAGCAGCTCTTC.

The chain uses TRBV6-1 and TRBJ2-2, with D maybe TRBD1 (5 bases). The CDR3 contains 13 residues. Germline values: CDR1 MNHNS, CDR2 SASEGT. The ends were cut back, 6 bases at V and 4 bases at J, with 9 bases in the middle. DNA for the CDR3: TGTGCCAGCAGAACGCAGGGCACCGGGGAGCTGTTTTTT. Its protein product is CASRTQGTGELFF.

This clonotype was seen at least ten times. The V and J genes are TRBV2 and TRBJ2-7; the D is unclear. The germline V and J ends were trimmed by 4 bases and 3 bases, with 10 bases remaining between them. Germline-derived CDR1 and CDR2 are SNHLY and FYNNEI. CDR3 length: 13 residues. As DNA, the CDR3 is TGTGCCAGCAGTGTAGCTAGGTACTACGAGCAGTACTTC. Its protein product is CASSVARYYEQYF. Combining the CDR3 with reference TRBV2 and TRBJ2-7 gives the whole variable domain EPEVTQTPSHQVTQMGQEVILRCVPISNHLYFYWYRQILGQKVEFLVSFYNNEISEKSEIFDDQFSVERPDGSNFTLKIRSTKLEDSAMYFCASSVARYYEQYFGPGTRLTVT.

This clonotype was detected only a few times. V is TRBV5-1 and J is TRBJ1-2; 8 positions agree with TRBD1. This CDR3 is 14 amino acids long. Trimming cost V 7 bases and J 5 bases; bases outside gene matches: 10. Germline V lookup: CDR1 SGHRS, CDR2 YFSETQ. CDR3 DNA: TGCGCCAGCGGCCTACAGGGGGAAGCTTATGGCTACACCTTC. Protein sequence: CASGLQGEAYGYTF.

This clonotype has only a few counts. V is TRBV12-3 or TRBV12-4 and J is TRBJ2-1, with 13 bases matching TRBD2. CDR3 length: 15 residues. V lost 4 bases, J lost 7 bases, and 4 bases stayed unmatched. The CDR3 loop reads CASSSTSGRQNEQFF. CDR3 nucleotide sequence: TGTGCCAGCAGTTCGACTAGCGGGAGGCAGAATGAGCAGTTCTTC.

This clonotype was seen ten or more times. The chain uses TRBV19 and TRBJ1-2; a possible D gene is TRBD1 (5 bases). Deletions cut 5 bases from V and 4 bases from J, with 8 bases between. This CDR3 has 12 amino acids. CDR1 is LNHDA, CDR2 SQIVND, per germline (reference sequence). For the CDR3, the DNA is TGTGCCAGTAGTGCCGGGACCTATGGCTACACCTTC. Translating it yields CASSAGTYGYTF. Variable domain in full (rest from reference TRBV19 and TRBJ1-2): DGGITQSPKYLFRKEGQNVTLSCEQNLNHDAMYWYRQDPGQGLRLIYYSQIVNDFQKGDIAEGYSVSREKKESFPLTVTSAQKNPTAFYLCASSAGTYGYTFGSGTRLTVV.

The J gene is TRBJ1-4, the V gene TRBV6-1; D possibly corresponds to TRBD1 (5 bases). Germline CDR1 MNHNS, CDR2 SASEGT. The V end lost 6 bases, the J end lost 7 bases, and 15 bases lay between the germline ends. This CDR3 region has 14 residues. The CDR3 sequence is CASSPGRYPEKLFF. In DNA, the CDR3 is TGTGCCAGCAGCCCGGGACGGTACCCTGAAAAACTGTTTTTT.